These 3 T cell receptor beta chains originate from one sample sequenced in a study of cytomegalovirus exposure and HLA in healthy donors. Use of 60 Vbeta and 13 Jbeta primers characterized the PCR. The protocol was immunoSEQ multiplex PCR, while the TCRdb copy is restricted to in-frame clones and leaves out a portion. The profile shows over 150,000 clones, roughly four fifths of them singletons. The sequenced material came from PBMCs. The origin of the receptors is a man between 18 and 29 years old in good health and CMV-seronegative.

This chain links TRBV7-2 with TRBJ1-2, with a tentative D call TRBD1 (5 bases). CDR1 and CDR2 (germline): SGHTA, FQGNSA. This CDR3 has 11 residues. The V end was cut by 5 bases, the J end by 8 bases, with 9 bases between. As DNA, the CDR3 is TGTGCCAGCAGCCCCAGGGTCGGCTACACCTTC. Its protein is CASSPRVGYTF.

Written as DNA, the CDR3 is TGTGCCAGCAGAGTAGCGGGGACCCAAGAGACCCAGTACTTC. It translates to CASRVAGTQETQYF. This chain uses TRBV13 with TRBJ2-5, with 8 nucleotides matching TRBD2. This CDR3 region has 14 residues. Germline values: CDR1 PRHDT, CDR2 FYEKMQ (reference sequence). The V segment lost 6 bases and the J segment 1 base; nucleotides outside the gene matches: 4.

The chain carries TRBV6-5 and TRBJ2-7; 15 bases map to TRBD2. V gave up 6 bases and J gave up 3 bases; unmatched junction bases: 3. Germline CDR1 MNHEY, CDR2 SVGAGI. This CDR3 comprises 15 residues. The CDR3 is CASSQGLAGGYEQYF. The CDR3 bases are TGTGCCAGCAGCCAGGGACTAGCGGGGGGCTACGAGCAGTACTTC.